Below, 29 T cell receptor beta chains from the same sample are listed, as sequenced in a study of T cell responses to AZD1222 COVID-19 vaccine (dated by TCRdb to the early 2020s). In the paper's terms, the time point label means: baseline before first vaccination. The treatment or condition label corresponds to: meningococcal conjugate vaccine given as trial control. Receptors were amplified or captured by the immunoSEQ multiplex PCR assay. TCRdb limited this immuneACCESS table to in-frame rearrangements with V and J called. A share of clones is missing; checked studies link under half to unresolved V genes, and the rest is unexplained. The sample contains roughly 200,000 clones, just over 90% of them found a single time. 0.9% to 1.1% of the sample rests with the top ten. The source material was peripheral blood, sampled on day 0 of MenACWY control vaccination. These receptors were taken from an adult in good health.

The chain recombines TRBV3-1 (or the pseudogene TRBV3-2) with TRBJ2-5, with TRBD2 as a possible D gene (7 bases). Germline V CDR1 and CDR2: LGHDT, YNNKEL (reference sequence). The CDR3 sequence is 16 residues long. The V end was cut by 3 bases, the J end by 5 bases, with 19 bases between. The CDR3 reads CASSQRITGRGETQYF. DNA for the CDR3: TGTGCCAGCAGCCAGCGAATCACAGGGCGGGGGGAGACCCAGTACTTC.

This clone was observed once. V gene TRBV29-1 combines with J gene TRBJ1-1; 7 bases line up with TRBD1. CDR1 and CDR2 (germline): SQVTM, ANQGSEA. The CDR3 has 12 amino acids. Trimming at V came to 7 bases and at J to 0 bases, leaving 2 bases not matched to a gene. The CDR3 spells CSAGQMNTEAFF. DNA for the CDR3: TGCAGCGCGGGACAGATGAACACTGAAGCTTTCTTT.

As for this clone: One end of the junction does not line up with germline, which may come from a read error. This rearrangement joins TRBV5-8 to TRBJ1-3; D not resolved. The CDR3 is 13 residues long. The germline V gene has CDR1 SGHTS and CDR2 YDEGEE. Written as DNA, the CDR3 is TGTGCCAGCAGCTTGAGGCTTGGAGACACCATATATTTT. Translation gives CASSLRLGDTIYF.

CDR3 bases: TGTGCCAGTAGTATAGCCCCGGGGGGGCCGGGATTCTTC. Translating it yields CASSIAPGGPGFF. The chain uses TRBV19 and TRBJ2-1, with 8 positions matching TRBD2. V lost 1 base to trimming and J lost 16 bases; unmatched junction nucleotides: 9. This CDR3 is 13 amino acids long. Germline V CDR1 and CDR2: LNHDA, SQIVND (reference sequence).

DNA for the CDR3: TGTGCCAGTAGGCCTAGGGGGGGGAACACTGAAGCTTTCTTT. Translated, it gives CASRPRGGNTEAFF. The chain combines TRBV19 with TRBJ1-1; a weak D match, TRBD1 (6 bases). This CDR3 is 14 amino acids long. Between the trimmed V and J ends, which lost 6 bases and 1 base, there was a span of 12 bases. The V gene's germline CDR1 is LNHDA and CDR2 SQIVND (reference sequence).

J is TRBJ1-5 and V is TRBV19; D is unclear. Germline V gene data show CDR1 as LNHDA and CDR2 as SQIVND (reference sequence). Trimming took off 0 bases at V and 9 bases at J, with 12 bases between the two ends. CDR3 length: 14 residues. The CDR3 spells CASSIDNAKRPQHF. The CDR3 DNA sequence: TGTGCCAGTAGTATAGATAACGCGAAGCGGCCCCAGCATTTT.

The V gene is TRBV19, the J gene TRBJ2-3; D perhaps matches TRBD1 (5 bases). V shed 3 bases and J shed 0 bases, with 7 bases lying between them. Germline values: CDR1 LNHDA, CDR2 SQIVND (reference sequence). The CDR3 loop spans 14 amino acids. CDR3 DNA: TGTGCCAGTAGTATTCGACAGAGCACAGATACGCAGTATTTT. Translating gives CASSIRQSTDTQYF.

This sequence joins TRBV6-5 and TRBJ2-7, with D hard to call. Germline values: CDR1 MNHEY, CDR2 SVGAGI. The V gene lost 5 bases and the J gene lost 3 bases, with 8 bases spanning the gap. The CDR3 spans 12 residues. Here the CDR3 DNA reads TGTGCCAGCAGTAGCCCTATCTACGAGCAGTACTTC. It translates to CASSSPIYEQYF.

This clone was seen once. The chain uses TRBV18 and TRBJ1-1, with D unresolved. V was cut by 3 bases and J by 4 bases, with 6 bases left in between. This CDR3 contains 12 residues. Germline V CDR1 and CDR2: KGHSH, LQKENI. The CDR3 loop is CASSPSGTEAFF. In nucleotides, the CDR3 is TGTGCCAGCTCACCGTCAGGCACTGAAGCTTTCTTT.

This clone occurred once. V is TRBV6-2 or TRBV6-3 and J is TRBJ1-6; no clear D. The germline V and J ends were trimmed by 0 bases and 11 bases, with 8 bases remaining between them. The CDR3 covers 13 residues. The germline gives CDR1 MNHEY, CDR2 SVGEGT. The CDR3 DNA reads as TGTGCCAGCAGTTACTCTCTCCCACCACCCCTCCACTTT. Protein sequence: CASSYSLPPPLHF.

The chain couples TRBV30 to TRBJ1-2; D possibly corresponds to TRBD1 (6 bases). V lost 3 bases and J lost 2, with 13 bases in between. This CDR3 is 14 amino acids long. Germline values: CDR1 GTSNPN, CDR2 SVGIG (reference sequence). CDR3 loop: CAWRKGTTNYGYTF. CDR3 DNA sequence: TGTGCCTGGAGAAAAGGGACAACGAACTATGGCTACACCTTC.

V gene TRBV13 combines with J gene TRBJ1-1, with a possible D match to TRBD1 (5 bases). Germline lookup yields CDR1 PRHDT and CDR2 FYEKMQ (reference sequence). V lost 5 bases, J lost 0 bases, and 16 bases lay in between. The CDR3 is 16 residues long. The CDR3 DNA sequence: TGTGCCAGCAGCCCAAGGGACGGACGTCTGAACACTGAAGCTTTCTTT. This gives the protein CASSPRDGRLNTEAFF.

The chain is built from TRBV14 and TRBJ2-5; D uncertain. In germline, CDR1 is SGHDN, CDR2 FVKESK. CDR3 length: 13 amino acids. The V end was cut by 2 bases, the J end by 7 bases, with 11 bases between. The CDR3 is CASSQYGPLTQYF. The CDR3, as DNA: TGTGCCAGCAGCCAATATGGGCCCCTGACCCAGTACTTC.

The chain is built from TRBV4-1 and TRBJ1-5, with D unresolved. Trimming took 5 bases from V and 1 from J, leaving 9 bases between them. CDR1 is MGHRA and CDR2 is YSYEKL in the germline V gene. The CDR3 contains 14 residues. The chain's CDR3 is CASSVTISNQPQHF. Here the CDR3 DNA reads TGCGCCAGCAGCGTAACCATCAGCAATCAGCCCCAGCATTTT.

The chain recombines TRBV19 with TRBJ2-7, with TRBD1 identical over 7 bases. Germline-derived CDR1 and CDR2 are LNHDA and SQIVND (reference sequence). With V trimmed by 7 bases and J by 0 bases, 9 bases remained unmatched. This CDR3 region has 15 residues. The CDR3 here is CASTNQGGSSYEQYF. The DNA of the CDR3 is TGTGCCAGTACCAATCAAGGGGGCTCCTCCTACGAGCAGTACTTC.

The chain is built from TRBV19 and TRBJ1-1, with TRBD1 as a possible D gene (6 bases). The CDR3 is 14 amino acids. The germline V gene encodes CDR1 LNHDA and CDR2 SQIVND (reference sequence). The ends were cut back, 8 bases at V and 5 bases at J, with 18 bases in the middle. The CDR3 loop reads CASSGVVRGTEAFF. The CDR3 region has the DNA TGTGCCAGTTCAGGGGTAGTCCGGGGGACTGAAGCTTTCTTT. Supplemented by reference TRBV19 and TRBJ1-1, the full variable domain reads DGGITQSPKYLFRKEGQNVTLSCEQNLNHDAMYWYRQDPGQGLRLIYYSQIVNDFQKGDIAEGYSVSREKKESFPLTVTSAQKNPTAFYLCASSGVVRGTEAFFGQGTRLTVV.

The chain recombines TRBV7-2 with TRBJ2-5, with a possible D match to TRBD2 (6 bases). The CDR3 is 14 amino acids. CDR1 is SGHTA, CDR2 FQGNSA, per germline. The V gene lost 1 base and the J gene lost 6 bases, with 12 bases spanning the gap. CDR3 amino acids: CASSLGGTPKTQYF. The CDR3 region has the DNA TGTGCCAGCAGCTTAGGGGGGACTCCCAAGACCCAGTACTTC. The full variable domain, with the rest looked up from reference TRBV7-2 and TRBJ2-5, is GAGVSQSPSNKVTEKGKDVELRCDPISGHTALYWYRQSLGQGLEFLIYFQGNSAPDKSGLPSDRFSAERTGGSVSTLTIQRTQQEDSAVYLCASSLGGTPKTQYFGPGTRLLVL.

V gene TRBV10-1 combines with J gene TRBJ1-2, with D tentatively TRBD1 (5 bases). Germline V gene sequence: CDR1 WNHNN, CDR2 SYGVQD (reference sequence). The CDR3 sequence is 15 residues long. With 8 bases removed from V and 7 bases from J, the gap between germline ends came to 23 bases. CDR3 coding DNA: TGCGCCAGCTCCTCCGGGACGCTTGAGCGGGGTGGCTACACCTTC. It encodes CASSSGTLERGGYTF.

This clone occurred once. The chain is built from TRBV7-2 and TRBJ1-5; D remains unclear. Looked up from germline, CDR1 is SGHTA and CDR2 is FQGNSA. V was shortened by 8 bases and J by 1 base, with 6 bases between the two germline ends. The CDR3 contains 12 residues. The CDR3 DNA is TGTGCCAGCGGCGACAGCAATCAGCCCCAGCATTTT. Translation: CASGDSNQPQHF.

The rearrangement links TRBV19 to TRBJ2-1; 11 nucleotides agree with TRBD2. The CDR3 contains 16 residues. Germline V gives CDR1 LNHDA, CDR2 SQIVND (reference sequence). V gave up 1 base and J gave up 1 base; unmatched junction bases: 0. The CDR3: CASSIASGGSYNEQFF. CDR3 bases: TGTGCCAGTAGTATAGCTAGCGGGGGGTCCTACAATGAGCAGTTCTTC.

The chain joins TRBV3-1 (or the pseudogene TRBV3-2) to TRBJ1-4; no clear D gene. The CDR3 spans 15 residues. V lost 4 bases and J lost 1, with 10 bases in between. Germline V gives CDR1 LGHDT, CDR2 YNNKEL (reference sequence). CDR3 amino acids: CASSRRRGTNEKLFF. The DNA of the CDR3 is TGTGCCAGCAGCCGAAGGAGAGGAACTAATGAAAAACTGTTTTTT.

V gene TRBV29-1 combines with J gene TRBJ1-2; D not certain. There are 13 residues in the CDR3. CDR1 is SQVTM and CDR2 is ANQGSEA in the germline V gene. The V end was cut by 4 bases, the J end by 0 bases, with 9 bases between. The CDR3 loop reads CSVAVVSNYGYTF. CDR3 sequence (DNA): TGCAGCGTTGCGGTGGTTTCTAACTATGGCTACACCTTC.

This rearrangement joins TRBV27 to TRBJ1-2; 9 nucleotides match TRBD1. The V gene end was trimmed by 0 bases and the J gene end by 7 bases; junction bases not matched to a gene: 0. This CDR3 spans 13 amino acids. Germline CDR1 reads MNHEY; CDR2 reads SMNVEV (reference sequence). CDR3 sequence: CASSLSDRGGYTF. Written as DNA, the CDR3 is TGTGCCAGCAGTTTATCGGACAGGGGTGGCTACACCTTC.

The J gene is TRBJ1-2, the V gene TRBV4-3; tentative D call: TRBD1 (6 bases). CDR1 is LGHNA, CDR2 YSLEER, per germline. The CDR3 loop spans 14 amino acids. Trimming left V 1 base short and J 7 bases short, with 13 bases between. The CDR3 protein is CASSQVQGPTGYTF. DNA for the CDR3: TGCGCCAGCAGCCAAGTACAGGGACCTACTGGCTACACCTTC.

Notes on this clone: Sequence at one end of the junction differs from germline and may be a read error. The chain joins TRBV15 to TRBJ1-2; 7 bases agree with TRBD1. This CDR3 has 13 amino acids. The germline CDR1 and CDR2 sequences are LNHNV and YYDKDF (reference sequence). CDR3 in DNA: TGTGCCACCAGCAGAGATTCGGGCGGGGACAGCATCTTC. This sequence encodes CATSRDSGGDSIF.

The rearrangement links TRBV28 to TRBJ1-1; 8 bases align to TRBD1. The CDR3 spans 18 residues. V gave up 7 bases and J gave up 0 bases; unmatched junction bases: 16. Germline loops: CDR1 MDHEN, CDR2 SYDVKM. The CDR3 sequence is CASTSGSAQGALNTEAFF. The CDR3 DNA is TGTGCCAGCACCTCGGGTTCGGCTCAGGGGGCCTTGAACACTGAAGCTTTCTTT.

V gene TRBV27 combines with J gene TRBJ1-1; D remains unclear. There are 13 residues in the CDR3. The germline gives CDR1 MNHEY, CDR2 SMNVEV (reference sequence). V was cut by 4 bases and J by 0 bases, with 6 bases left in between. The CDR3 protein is CASSSGMNTEAFF. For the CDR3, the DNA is TGTGCCAGCAGTTCGGGGATGAACACTGAAGCTTTCTTT.

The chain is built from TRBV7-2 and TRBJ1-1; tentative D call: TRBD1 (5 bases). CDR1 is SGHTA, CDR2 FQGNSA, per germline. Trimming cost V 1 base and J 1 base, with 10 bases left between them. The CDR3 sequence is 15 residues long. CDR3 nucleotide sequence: TGTGCCAGCAGCTTAGGATGGGACTGGAACACTGAAGCTTTCTTT. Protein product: CASSLGWDWNTEAFF. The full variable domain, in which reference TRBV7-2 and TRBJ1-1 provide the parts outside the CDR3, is GAGVSQSPSNKVTEKGKDVELRCDPISGHTALYWYRQSLGQGLEFLIYFQGNSAPDKSGLPSDRFSAERTGGSVSTLTIQRTQQEDSAVYLCASSLGWDWNTEAFFGQGTRLTVV.

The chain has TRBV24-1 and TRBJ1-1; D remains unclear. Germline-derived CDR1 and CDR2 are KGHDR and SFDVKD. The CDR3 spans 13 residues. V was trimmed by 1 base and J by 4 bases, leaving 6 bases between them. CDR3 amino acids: CATSDLPGTEAFF. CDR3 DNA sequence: TGTGCCACCAGTGATTTACCAGGCACTGAAGCTTTCTTT.